This TCR beta chain emerged from a study of PD-1 blockade in classical Hodgkin lymphoma (dated by TCRdb to the early 2020s). About the investigation overall: Nivolumab dosing was 3 mg/kg intravenously every 2 weeks, continuing until either disease progression or unacceptable toxicity. A peripheral blood immune signature of response to PD-1 blockade in classical Hodgkin lymphoma was defined using TCR beta sequencing and CyTOF.

With regard to this clone: The antigen it recognizes is unknown. Per-base qualities were not stored, and no clone one base away is much larger.

A distance of 8 bases separates the germline ends of V and J, which lose 4 bases and 4 bases respectively. According to the germline V gene (reference sequence), CDR1 reads DFQATT and CDR2 reads SNEGSKA. From the cysteine through the phenylalanine, the CDR3 covers 11 amino acids. Only the CDR3 DNA is retained, 33 bases long and in frame from the first base. General conclusions and limits of the study: Baseline TCR diversity was reported to be lower in newly diagnosed patients than in healthy donors, and even lower in relapsed/refractory patients. The study was restricted to a single clinical trial cohort, and the causes of repertoire differences, possibly disease activity or prior therapy, were left undefined. A significant rise by C4D1 was seen in CD4+ but not CD8+ TCR diversity (p=0.0027 vs p=0.16), with the rise being most apparent in complete responders (p=0.02). Lower diversity was seen in patients whose nivolumab began less than 1 year after ASCT, and these patients were left out of later analyses so that immune reconstitution would not confound the results. Trial patients with a complete response had baseline diversity similar to that of newly diagnosed patients, while partial responders and progressors had significantly lower diversity.

Genomic DNA was isolated using the Qiagen DNeasy kit from unsorted PBMCs as well as from negatively selected CD4+ and CD8+ fractions. TCR beta CDR3 regions were amplified by immunoSEQ multiplex PCR using primers annealing to V and J segments. A synthetic immune receptor repertoire was used to minimize amplification bias, and any remaining bias was removed computationally after sequencing. The authors' analysis ran thus. Repertoire diversity was quantified as the Shannon entropy index using custom Python scripts. Unsorted, CD4+ and CD8+ repertoires were analyzed separately, except for combined analyses in which CD4+ and CD8+ sequences were merged in silico. Clonal expansion was defined as at least a 2-fold frequency increase after treatment relative to C1D1, with a pseudocount of 0.5 for undetected baseline clones. Clones with 0 or 1 copy at C1D1 were defined as singleton clones, while clones with 2 or more copies were defined as non-singleton clones. Clones expanded in unsorted samples were annotated as CD4+, CD8+ or unknown by matching protein sequences in sorted samples from the same patient. Wilcoxon tests were applied to paired samples to test diversity changes from C1D1 to C4D1. TCRdb mirrors the immuneACCESS table, restricted to in-frame sequences. Some clones are absent from its copies; in checked studies, under half trace to an unresolved V gene, and the reason for the others is unknown. That table is the source of V, J and clone size, and D and trimming were worked out from the DNA. The sample table records just under 65,000 clones; approximately 94% of these occur just once. Approximately 8% of the sample is in the top ten clones.

The sample's time point label, in plain terms: cycle 4 day 1 (C4D1), after more than five weeks of nivolumab. Every trial patient had relapsed after autologous stem cell transplantation, and cohorts A, B and C differed in prior brentuximab vedotin exposure. The trial cohort included fewer than 60 patients with relapsed/refractory classical Hodgkin lymphoma, and each patient had a best overall response of complete response, partial response or progressive disease. Trial patients were treated with single-agent nivolumab in the multi-cohort phase II CheckMate 205 trial. An independent review committee assessed best overall response using the 2007 International Working Group response criteria. Trial PBMCs were collected just before the start of nivolumab (C1D1) and during therapy at cycle 2 day 1 and cycle 4 day 1. Peripheral blood was collected in 8 mL Vacutainer Cell Preparation Tubes, from which PBMCs were isolated by centrifugation and then cryopreserved.

The chain is assembled from TRBV20-1 and TRBJ2-7; no D gene call is confident. The receptor's source is a human donor with classical Hodgkin lymphoma. Material: peripheral blood mononuclear cells (PBMCs), obtained before the fourth cycle of nivolumab. The DNA is TGCAGTGCTAAAACAATTTACGAGCAGTACTTC. This gives the protein CSAKTIYEQYF.